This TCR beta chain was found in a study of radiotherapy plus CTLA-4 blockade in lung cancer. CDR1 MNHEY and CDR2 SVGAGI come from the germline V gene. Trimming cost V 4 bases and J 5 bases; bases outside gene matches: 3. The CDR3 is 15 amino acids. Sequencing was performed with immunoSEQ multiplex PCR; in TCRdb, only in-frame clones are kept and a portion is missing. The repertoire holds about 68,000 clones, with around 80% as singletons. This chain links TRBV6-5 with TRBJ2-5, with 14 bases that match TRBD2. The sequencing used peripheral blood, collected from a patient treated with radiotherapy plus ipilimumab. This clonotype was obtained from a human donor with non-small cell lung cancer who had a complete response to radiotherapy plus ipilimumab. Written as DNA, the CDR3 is TGTGCCAGCAGTTCAGGACTAGCGGGAGGCGAGACCCAGTACTTC. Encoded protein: CASSSGLAGGETQYF.